This TCR beta chain was observed in a study of blood T cell repertoires in COVID-19. Libraries were prepared by immunoSEQ multiplex PCR; TCRdb keeps only in-frame clonotypes and omits some of them. The sample contains about 210,000 clones, approximately 86% of which appear only once. The CDR3 is made up of 16 amino acids. Trimming cost V 5 bases and J 9 bases; bases outside gene matches: 11. From germline, CDR1 is MGHRA and CDR2 YSYEKL. The rearrangement joins TRBV4-1 to TRBJ2-1; 12 bases agree with TRBD2. The source material was PBMCs or T cells enriched from blood (not recorded which). This TCR was sampled from a woman aged 40-49 years with acute COVID-19. CDR3 bases: TGCGCCAGCAGCAAAACCCTAGCGGGAGGGCCGATTGAGCAGTTCTTC. As protein: CASSKTLAGGPIEQFF.